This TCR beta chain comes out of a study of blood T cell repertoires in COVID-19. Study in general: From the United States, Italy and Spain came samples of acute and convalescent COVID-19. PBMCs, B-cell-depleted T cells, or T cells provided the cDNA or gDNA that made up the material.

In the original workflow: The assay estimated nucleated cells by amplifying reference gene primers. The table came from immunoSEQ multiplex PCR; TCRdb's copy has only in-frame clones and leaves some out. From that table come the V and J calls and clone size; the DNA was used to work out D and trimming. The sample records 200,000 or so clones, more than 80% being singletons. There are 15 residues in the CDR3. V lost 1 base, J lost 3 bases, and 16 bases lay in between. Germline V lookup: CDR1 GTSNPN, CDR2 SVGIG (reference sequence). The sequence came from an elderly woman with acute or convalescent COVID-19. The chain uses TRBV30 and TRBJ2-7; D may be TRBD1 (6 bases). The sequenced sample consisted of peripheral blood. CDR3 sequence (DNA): TGTGCCTGGAGTGGGGCAGGGGTTTGGCGCTACGAGCAGTACTTC. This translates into CAWSGAGVWRYEQYF. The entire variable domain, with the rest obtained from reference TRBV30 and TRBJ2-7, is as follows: SQTIHQWPATLVQPVGSPLSLECTVEGTSNPNLYWYRQAAGRGLQLLFYSVGIGQISSEVPQNLSASRPQDRQFILSSKKLLLSDSGFYLCAWSGAGVWRYEQYFGPGTRLTVT.